The T cell receptor beta chain under discussion was sequenced for a study of B cell selection in AIRE deficiency. V shed 3 bases and J shed 2 bases, with 10 bases lying between them. Germline CDR1 KGHSH, CDR2 LQKENI. The CDR3 is 15 residues long. Clones were read by immunoSEQ multiplex PCR, and TCRdb kept only the in-frame ones, dropping some. The repertoire holds roughly 24,000 clones, with roughly 95% as singletons. Details on this clone: Its antigen is undetermined.

Overall study findings and caveats: CDR3s were shorter in shared Treg sequences, reflecting few non-templated nucleotide insertions. About 30.6% of healthy-shared Treg TCRbeta sequences appeared in patient Tconv cells.

Sorting defined conventional CD4 T cells as CD4+CD127+. Control samples were from healthy, unrelated donors. The chain recombines TRBV18 with TRBJ2-2; D is perhaps TRBD1 (5 bases). The TCR was taken from a human donor in good health. Sequencing used CD4+CD127+ conventional T cells sorted from PBMCs. In DNA form, the CDR3 reads TGTGCCAGCTCACCGGGGCAGGCAAACACCGGGGAGCTGTTTTTT. Translating it yields CASSPGQANTGELFF.